The T cell receptor (beta chain) described here comes from a study of OX40 agonist ivuxolimab in advanced cancers. Study-level background: An agonistic anti-OX40 (CD134) antibody, ivuxolimab, was used to treat the patients.

The data were produced by immunoSEQ multiplex PCR, yet TCRdb's version contains in-frame clones alone and is incomplete. The data hold around 80,000 clones, with 80% to 90% observed a single time. This clonotype originated in an adult with an advanced solid tumor such as melanoma, head and neck, liver or kidney cancer. The source material was CD4+ or CD8+ T cells sorted from blood, sampled in a trial of the OX40 agonist ivuxolimab.

CDR3 loop: CASRNDRVAEELFF. In DNA form, the CDR3 reads TGTGCCAGCAGGAATGACAGGGTTGCCGAGGAGCTGTTTTTT. The chain has TRBV7-9 and TRBJ2-2; TRBD1 matches at 7 bases. From germline, CDR1 is SEHNR and CDR2 FQNEAQ (reference sequence). V lost 6 bases, J lost 10 bases, and 11 bases stayed unmatched. This CDR3 is built from 14 residues.